The 31 T cell receptor beta chains below were found in one sample sequenced in a study of control samples from healthy donors and cancer patients. Profiled with immunoSEQ multiplex PCR; TCRdb holds only in-frame clones, not every one. Seen in this sample are 150,000 to 200,000 clones; the ten most common clones hold 2.2%. The sequencing input was blood. All receptors derive from a woman between 25 and 40 years old in good health.

This chain links TRBV7-9 with TRBJ1-2; maybe TRBD1 (6 bases). Trimming stripped 7 bases from V and 2 bases from J, with 11 bases between. The CDR3 sequence is 13 residues long. The germline gives CDR1 SEHNR, CDR2 FQNEAQ (reference sequence). CDR3 sequence reads: CASTLQGNYGYTF. DNA for the CDR3: TGTGCCAGCACCCTACAGGGAAACTATGGCTACACCTTC.

In DNA, the CDR3 is TGTGCCAGCACCCCCGGGACAACAGCCTACGAGCAGTACTTC. Encoded protein: CASTPGTTAYEQYF. V gene TRBV6-1 combines with J gene TRBJ2-7, with D maybe TRBD1 (6 bases). The CDR3 has 14 amino acids. CDR1 is MNHNS and CDR2 is SASEGT in the germline V gene. The V end was cut by 7 bases, the J end by 2 bases, with 15 bases between.

CDR3 bases: TGTGCCAGCAGTTTGGGGGGGGCCCTGAACACTGAAGCTTTCTTT. This translates into CASSLGGALNTEAFF. V and J are TRBV27 and TRBJ1-1, with D possibly being TRBD1 (6 bases). Germline CDR1 is MNHEY and CDR2 is SMNVEV (reference sequence). The CDR3 runs to 15 residues. V dropped 3 bases and J dropped 0 bases, with 11 bases sitting between them.

The chain recombines TRBV28 with TRBJ1-4; TRBD1 is a possible D gene (5 bases). V was clipped by 7 bases and J by 7 bases, with 16 bases between them. Germline V lookup: CDR1 MDHEN, CDR2 SYDVKM. This CDR3 has 14 residues. The DNA of the CDR3 is TGTGCCAGCACGTTGGACAAGCCCTTTGAAAAACTGTTTTTT. Its translation: CASTLDKPFEKLFF. The whole variable domain, filled in from reference TRBV28 and TRBJ1-4, reads DVKVTQSSRYLVKRTGEKVFLECVQDMDHENMFWYRQDPGLGLRLIYFSYDVKMKEKGDIPEGYSVSREKKERFSLILESASTNQTSMYLCASTLDKPFEKLFFGSGTQLSVL.

The V gene is TRBV19, the J gene TRBJ1-5, with D uncertain. The germline V gene encodes CDR1 LNHDA and CDR2 SQIVND (reference sequence). The germline V and J ends were trimmed by 6 bases and 3 bases, with 6 bases remaining between them. This CDR3 comprises 12 residues. CDR3 coding DNA: TGTGCCAGTAGGGGTGTCAATCAGCCCCAGCATTTT. It yields the protein CASRGVNQPQHF.

The chain links TRBV19 to TRBJ1-1; 7 bases are shared with TRBD1. The CDR3 extends over 14 amino acids. Trimming took 7 bases from V and 3 from J; bases not matched to a gene: 8. Germline V gene lookup returns CDR1 LNHDA and CDR2 SQIVND (reference sequence). CDR3 DNA: TGTGCCAGTATTACCCTAACAGGGGACACTGAAGCTTTCTTT. Amino acids: CASITLTGDTEAFF.

The genes are TRBV2 and TRBJ1-5, with D perhaps matching TRBD1 (5 bases). Looked up from germline, CDR1 is SNHLY and CDR2 is FYNNEI. V lost 5 bases and J 7 bases, leaving 15 bases between the germline ends. The CDR3 spans 14 residues. CDR3: CASSIRQGRQPQHF. In nucleotides, the CDR3 is TGTGCCAGCAGTATACGTCAGGGTAGACAGCCCCAGCATTTT.

The gene calls are TRBV19 and TRBJ2-7; TRBD1 agrees at 7 bases. Germline V gene lookup returns CDR1 LNHDA and CDR2 SQIVND (reference sequence). The CDR3 runs to 13 residues. V was pared by 4 bases and J by 3 bases, with 3 bases of the junction left unmatched. CDR3 DNA: TGTGCCAGTAGTACCGGGACAGACTACGAGCAGTACTTC. Amino acid sequence: CASSTGTDYEQYF.

The chain carries TRBV5-4 and TRBJ2-7; D is possibly TRBD1 (6 bases). Trimming cost V 3 bases and J 2 bases, with 12 bases left between them. The CDR3 runs 14 residues. Germline V gene data show CDR1 as SGHNT and CDR2 as YYREEE (reference sequence). CDR3 DNA sequence: TGTGCCAGCAGCTCGGACAGTAAAGCCTACGAGCAGTACTTC. Translation gives CASSSDSKAYEQYF.

V and J are TRBV14 and TRBJ1-1; D is unresolved. This CDR3 comprises 11 residues. Germline CDR1 and CDR2: SGHDN and FVKESK. V shed 2 bases and J shed 3 bases, with 1 base lying between them. For the CDR3, the DNA is TGTGCCAGCAGCCAATACACTGAAGCTTTCTTT. Its protein is CASSQYTEAFF.

V gene TRBV18 combines with J gene TRBJ2-3; D remains unclear. Trimming removed 3 bases from V and 2 bases from J, with 9 bases in between. The CDR3 sequence is 14 residues long. Germline V gene sequence: CDR1 KGHSH, CDR2 LQKENI. The CDR3 loop is CASSPVADTDTQYF. DNA of the CDR3: TGTGCCAGCTCACCGGTGGCGGACACAGATACGCAGTATTTT.

The chain has TRBV5-1 and TRBJ1-1, with TRBD1 identical over 10 bases. V was clipped by 5 bases and J by 4 bases; unmatched bases: 11. Germline-derived CDR1 and CDR2 are SGHRS and YFSETQ. This CDR3 has 16 amino acids. CDR3 bases: TGCGCCAGCAGAGCAGGACAGGGGGTATGGGGCACTGAAGCTTTCTTT. Encoded protein: CASRAGQGVWGTEAFF. The variable domain in full, completed from reference TRBV5-1 and TRBJ1-1, reads KAGVTQTPRYLIKTRGQQVTLSCSPISGHRSVSWYQQTPGQGLQFLFEYFSETQRNKGNFPGRFSGRQFSNSRSEMNVSTLELGDSALYLCASRAGQGVWGTEAFFGQGTRLTVV.

This CDR3 is CASRNNREVPHNSPLHF. The CDR3 region has the DNA TGTGCCAGCAGAAACAACAGGGAGGTCCCCCACAATTCACCCCTCCACTTT. The J gene is TRBJ1-6, the V gene TRBV27; maybe TRBD1 (6 bases). The CDR3 runs 17 residues. Germline V gene sequence: CDR1 MNHEY, CDR2 SMNVEV (reference sequence). The germline V and J ends were trimmed by 6 bases and 7 bases, with 22 bases remaining between them.

The chain links TRBV4-3 to TRBJ1-3; unclear D gene. The CDR3 contains 16 residues. Germline V CDR1 and CDR2: LGHNA, YSLEER. Deletions cut 3 bases from V and 0 bases from J, with 12 bases between. This CDR3 is CASSHETRGSGNTIYF. The CDR3 nucleotides are TGCGCCAGCAGCCACGAGACACGAGGCTCTGGAAACACCATATATTTT.

The V and J genes are TRBV4-1 and TRBJ1-2; 7 nucleotides line up with TRBD1. Germline V CDR1 and CDR2: MGHRA, YSYEKL. J gave up 3 bases and V 6 bases, and 7 bases lay outside the gene matches. The CDR3 is made up of 14 amino acids. CDR3 sequence: CASRRGLWDYGYTF. CDR3 sequence (DNA): TGCGCCAGCAGAAGGGGGCTTTGGGACTATGGCTACACCTTC.

The V gene is TRBV24-1, the J gene TRBJ2-7, with no clear D. Germline V gene data show CDR1 as KGHDR and CDR2 as SFDVKD. The V end was cut by 3 bases, the J end by 3 bases, with 5 bases between. This CDR3 region has 12 residues. Here the CDR3 reads CATSDPNYEQYF. Here the CDR3 DNA reads TGTGCCACCAGTGATCCTAACTACGAGCAGTACTTC.

The rearrangement joins TRBV4-3 to TRBJ1-1; TRBD1 is a possible D gene (6 bases). V dropped 2 bases and J dropped 4 bases, with 29 bases sitting between them. Germline lookup yields CDR1 LGHNA and CDR2 YSLEER. The CDR3 has 20 amino acids. The CDR3 coding sequence is TGCGCCAGCAGCCAAAGATTTGCCCCTGGTTGGGGGCGGGGAGTCACTGAAGCTTTCTTT. It is translated as CASSQRFAPGWGRGVTEAFF.

The J gene is TRBJ1-2, the V gene TRBV4-1; the D is unclear. Trimming took 2 bases from V and 1 from J, leaving 11 bases between them. Germline V CDR1 and CDR2: MGHRA, YSYEKL. This CDR3 is 15 amino acids long. The CDR3, as DNA: TGCGCCAGCAGCCAAATACGGACGGGTAACTATGGCTACACCTTC. Protein product: CASSQIRTGNYGYTF.

A word on this clone: Other DNA sequences in the sample encode the same CDR3. The chain has TRBV18 and TRBJ2-5, with D uncertain. Per germline, CDR1 KGHSH and CDR2 LQKENI. V was cut by 1 base and J by 5 bases, with 2 bases left in between. This CDR3 spans 11 amino acids. The CDR3 sequence is CASSPRETQYF. CDR3 nucleotides: TGTGCCAGCTCACCACGGGAGACCCAGTACTTC.

The rearrangement uses TRBV6-5 and TRBJ1-1; D call uncertain. Trimming cost V 8 bases and J 8 bases, with 12 bases left between them. CDR1 and CDR2 from the germline V gene are MNHEY and SVGAGI. The CDR3 runs 11 residues. This CDR3 reads CASAGPREAFF. The CDR3 bases are TGTGCCAGCGCAGGACCCAGAGAAGCTTTCTTT.

The V gene is TRBV4-1, the J gene TRBJ1-2; 8 bases fit TRBD1. The J segment lost 6 bases and the V segment lost 5 bases, leaving 11 bases of the junction unmatched. The CDR3 has 15 amino acids. Germline lookup yields CDR1 MGHRA and CDR2 YSYEKL. In DNA, the CDR3 is TGCGCCAGCAGCTATTACTCAGGGGGCTCAAATGGCTACACCTTC. Protein sequence: CASSYYSGGSNGYTF.

This rearrangement joins TRBV11-3 to TRBJ2-3, with a possible D match to TRBD2 (7 bases). CDR1 is SGHNT and CDR2 is YENEEA in the germline V gene. CDR3 size: 16 residues. Trimming left V 5 bases short and J 4 bases short, with 19 bases between. The CDR3 nucleotides are TGTGCCAGCAGCCCCCAGGGTGGGGGGGCCCCAGATACGCAGTATTTT. Protein: CASSPQGGGAPDTQYF.

The genes are TRBV2 and TRBJ2-3; 8 nucleotides line up with TRBD1. The V and J ends lost 3 bases and 4 bases, in that order; junction bases with no gene match: 9. Germline V gene sequence: CDR1 SNHLY, CDR2 FYNNEI. CDR3 length equals 16 residues. This chain's CDR3 is CASSDPDRVVSDTQYF. The CDR3 nucleotides are TGTGCCAGCAGTGATCCGGACAGGGTTGTGTCAGATACGCAGTATTTT.

The rearrangement uses TRBV19 and TRBJ1-5; D possibly corresponds to TRBD1 (6 bases). CDR3 length: 16 residues. Germline assignment: CDR1 LNHDA and CDR2 SQIVND (reference sequence). V was cut by 1 base and J by 3 bases, with 13 bases left in between. CDR3 DNA: TGTGCCAGTAGTATAGGCCAGCCAGGGGACAATCAGCCCCAGCATTTT. Translated, it gives CASSIGQPGDNQPQHF.

J is TRBJ1-1 and V is TRBV30; 11 positions match TRBD1. J gave up 0 bases and V 8 bases, and 5 bases lay outside the gene matches. The germline V gene encodes CDR1 GTSNPN and CDR2 SVGIG (reference sequence). This CDR3 is built from 14 residues. Here the CDR3 DNA reads TGTGCCCTCGGGACAGGGGGTATGAACACTGAAGCTTTCTTT. It codes for CALGTGGMNTEAFF.

The chain combines TRBV5-1 with TRBJ1-6; tentative D call: TRBD1 (5 bases). Trimming left V 4 bases short and J 7 bases short, with 9 bases between. The length of the CDR3 is 13 residues. From germline, CDR1 is SGHRS and CDR2 YFSETQ. The CDR3 spells CASSLTVNSPLHF. The CDR3 DNA reads as TGCGCCAGCAGCCTGACAGTGAATTCACCCCTCCACTTT.

V and J are TRBV29-1 and TRBJ1-1; D may be TRBD1 (5 bases). CDR1 and CDR2 (germline): SQVTM, ANQGSEA. Trimming left V 3 bases short and J 2 bases short, with 10 bases between. The CDR3 has 13 residues. As DNA, the CDR3 is TGCAGCGTTGAGTACAGGAGAAACACTGAAGCTTTCTTT. This gives the protein CSVEYRRNTEAFF.

The DNA for the CDR3 is TGTGCCAGCAGCGTAGACGGGGGGGTTTATGGCTACACCTTC. Translated, it gives CASSVDGGVYGYTF. This chain links TRBV9 with TRBJ1-2; D might be TRBD1 (5 bases). Germline V lookup: CDR1 SGDLS, CDR2 YYNGEE. The CDR3 is 14 residues long. V lost 0 bases to trimming and J lost 5 bases, with 11 bases between them.

The gene calls are TRBV7-6 and TRBJ1-6; 8 bases align to TRBD1. The germline V gene has CDR1 SGHVS and CDR2 FNYEAQ. The CDR3 totals 18 residues. V lost 5 bases, J lost 2 bases, and 11 bases stayed unmatched. CDR3 loop: CASSEGQGGTPYNSPLHF. The CDR3 DNA reads as TGTGCCAGCAGCGAAGGACAGGGCGGCACCCCCTATAATTCACCCCTCCACTTT.

The genes are TRBV19 and TRBJ1-5; TRBD1 aligns across 9 bases. CDR1 is LNHDA, CDR2 SQIVND, per germline (reference sequence). The CDR3 consists of 15 residues. The junction had 5 bases not matched to a gene; V was cut back by 7 bases and J by 1 base. CDR3 loop: CASTLTGGSNQPQHF. CDR3 nucleotides: TGTGCCAGTACCTTGACAGGGGGAAGCAATCAGCCCCAGCATTTT.

The V gene is TRBV28, the J gene TRBJ1-6, with D tentatively TRBD1 (5 bases). Trimming shortened V by 3 bases and J by 7 bases, and 10 bases separated the two germline ends. Germline CDR1 is MDHEN and CDR2 is SYDVKM. CDR3 length: 14 residues. CDR3 DNA: TGTGCCAGCAGTTTGGGGCATTCGAATTCACCCCTCCACTTT. Protein: CASSLGHSNSPLHF.